The 28 T cell receptor beta chains below were found in one sample sequenced in a study of shared clonotypes between healthy human individuals. Terminally differentiated effector memory CD45RA+ cells were excluded by CCR7 positive selection of CD45RO-negative cells. The protocol was immunoSEQ multiplex PCR, while the TCRdb copy is restricted to in-frame clones and leaves out a portion. Of about 2 million clones listed, about 94% are singletons. The specimen was naive CD8+ T cells sorted from blood. These TCRs come from a man aged 18-30 years in good health.

The chain joins TRBV6-5 to TRBJ1-1, with 9 bases lining up with TRBD1. This CDR3 contains 12 residues. Germline V CDR1 and CDR2: MNHEY, SVGAGI. The trim removed 5 bases at V and 9 bases at J, leaving 4 bases unmatched. CDR3 protein: CASSNRGPQAFF. The CDR3 nucleotides are TGTGCCAGCAGTAACAGGGGGCCTCAAGCTTTCTTT.

This chain's CDR3 is CASSFGEGEFYEQYF. The CDR3 DNA is TGTGCCAGCAGCTTTGGGGAAGGGGAATTCTACGAGCAGTACTTC. The V call is TRBV7-9, the J call TRBJ2-7, with D possibly matching TRBD1 (5 bases). CDR1 and CDR2 from the germline V gene are SEHNR and FQNEAQ (reference sequence). Trimming removed 3 bases at V and 3 bases at J, with 15 bases between. The CDR3 runs to 15 residues. The complete variable domain, with remaining parts taken from reference TRBV7-9 and TRBJ2-7, reads DTGVSQNPRHKITKRGQNVTFRCDPISEHNRLYWYRQTLGQGPEFLTYFQNEAQLEKSRLLSDRFSAERPKGSFSTLEIQRTEQGDSAMYLCASSFGEGEFYEQYFGPGTRLTVT.

This clone has only one observation. The genes are TRBV28 and TRBJ2-5, with a possible D match to TRBD1 (6 bases). This CDR3 has 15 amino acids. V was trimmed by 5 bases and J by 5 bases, leaving 18 bases between them. Germline V gives CDR1 MDHEN, CDR2 SYDVKM. The CDR3 nucleotides are TGTGCCAGCAGTCCACGGACAGTTATGGGGGAGACCCAGTACTTC. It translates to CASSPRTVMGETQYF. Combining the CDR3 with reference TRBV28 and TRBJ2-5 gives the whole variable domain DVKVTQSSRYLVKRTGEKVFLECVQDMDHENMFWYRQDPGLGLRLIYFSYDVKMKEKGDIPEGYSVSREKKERFSLILESASTNQTSMYLCASSPRTVMGETQYFGPGTRLLVL.

This clone was observed once. The rearrangement links TRBV4-1 to TRBJ2-3; D is undetermined. CDR1 and CDR2 from the germline V gene are MGHRA and YSYEKL. This CDR3 is built from 13 residues. V shed 1 base and J shed 4 bases, with 6 bases lying between them. The CDR3 nucleotides read TGCGCCAGCAGCCAAGTTGTGGCAGATACGCAGTATTTT. It codes for CASSQVVADTQYF.

This clone was counted a single time. V usage is TRBV28 and J usage is TRBJ1-1; weak D call: TRBD1 (6 bases). V was pared by 2 bases and J by 4 bases, with 11 bases between. CDR1 and CDR2 (germline): MDHEN, SYDVKM. CDR3 size: 14 residues. The CDR3, as DNA: TGTGCCAGCAGTTTAATGGGGGGCTCCACTGAAGCTTTCTTT. It is translated as CASSLMGGSTEAFF.

This chain uses TRBV19 with TRBJ2-7; D remains ambiguous. V shed 0 bases and J shed 3 bases, with 12 bases lying between them. The CDR3 runs to 15 residues. The germline gives CDR1 LNHDA, CDR2 SQIVND (reference sequence). CDR3 DNA sequence: TGTGCCAGTAGTATAGATCTAGAGTCTGTCTACGAGCAGTACTTC. Protein product: CASSIDLESVYEQYF.

The chain is built from TRBV7-9 and TRBJ2-7; TRBD2 is a possible D gene (5 bases). Deletions cut 5 bases from V and 3 bases from J, with 14 bases between. The CDR3 runs 14 residues. CDR1 is SEHNR, CDR2 FQNEAQ, per germline (reference sequence). The CDR3 region has the DNA TGTGCCAGCAGCCCCGACGGTGACTACTACGAGCAGTACTTC. As protein: CASSPDGDYYEQYF.

The CDR3 region is CASSFLPSLSGNTIYF. The CDR3 DNA is TGTGCCAGCAGTTTCCTCCCAAGCCTCTCTGGAAACACCATATATTTT. The chain recombines TRBV28 with TRBJ1-3; no clear D gene. Germline assignment: CDR1 MDHEN and CDR2 SYDVKM. This CDR3 is built from 16 residues. V was cut by 3 bases and J by 0 bases, with 12 bases left in between.

The genes are TRBV9 and TRBJ2-3, with D possibly TRBD2 on 5 matching bases. The CDR3 consists of 16 residues. CDR1 and CDR2 from the germline V gene are SGDLS and YYNGEE. V lost 0 bases and J lost 0, with 11 bases in between. CDR3 sequence (DNA): TGTGCCAGCAGCGTAGAGGGCGGGTTTAGCACAGATACGCAGTATTTT. Translating gives CASSVEGGFSTDTQYF. Complete variable domain (other parts from reference TRBV9 and TRBJ2-3): DSGVTQTPKHLITATGQRVTLRCSPRSGDLSVYWYQQSLDQGLQFLIQYYNGEERAKGNILERFSAQQFPDLHSELNLSSLELGDSALYFCASSVEGGFSTDTQYFGPGTRLTVL.

V is TRBV9 and J is TRBJ2-5; D assignment may be TRBD1 or TRBD2 (5 bases each). Trimming removed 3 bases from V and 1 base from J, with 16 bases in between. The CDR3 is made up of 16 amino acids. Germline V CDR1 and CDR2: SGDLS, YYNGEE. This chain's CDR3 is CASSDHPGTGQETQYF. The CDR3 region has the DNA TGTGCCAGCAGCGACCACCCCGGGACGGGCCAAGAGACCCAGTACTTC.

The V gene is TRBV29-1, the J gene TRBJ1-5, with TRBD1 as a possible D gene (5 bases). The CDR3 has 16 residues. The germline V and J ends were trimmed by 6 bases and 6 bases, with 24 bases remaining between them. Germline V gives CDR1 SQVTM, CDR2 ANQGSEA. For the CDR3, the DNA is TGCAGCGTCATCTTGGCAGGGCCAGAGCCTTTTCAGCCCCAGCATTTT. Amino acid sequence: CSVILAGPEPFQPQHF. The full variable domain, its missing parts supplied by reference TRBV29-1 and TRBJ1-5, is SAVISQKPSRDICQRGTSLTIQCQVDSQVTMMFWYRQQPGQSLTLIATANQGSEATYESGFVIDKFPISRPNLTFSTLTVSNMSPEDSSIYLCSVILAGPEPFQPQHFGDGTRLSIL.

The CDR3 DNA reads TGTGCCAGCAGCGTAACTGGCAGGACTAATGAAAAACTGTTTTTT. Amino acid sequence: CASSVTGRTNEKLFF. This chain joins TRBV9 and TRBJ1-4; D remains unclear. The CDR3 runs to 15 residues. Trimming removed 1 base from V and 2 bases from J, with 9 bases in between. The germline V gene has CDR1 SGDLS and CDR2 YYNGEE.

The rearrangement links TRBV6-1 to TRBJ2-7, with TRBD1 identical over 11 bases. The CDR3 is 15 residues long. V was pared by 3 bases and J by 2 bases, with 3 bases of the junction left unmatched. The germline V gene has CDR1 MNHNS and CDR2 SASEGT. The CDR3 coding sequence is TGTGCCAGCAGTGAGGACAGGGGGCGCCCCTACGAGCAGTACTTC. Residues: CASSEDRGRPYEQYF.

Regarding this clone: Other nucleotide sequences from this sample produce the same CDR3. This chain connects TRBV4-3 to TRBJ2-2, with D perhaps TRBD1 (6 bases). Trimming took off 0 bases at V and 4 bases at J, with 6 bases between the two ends. The CDR3 is made up of 14 amino acids. Germline V gives CDR1 LGHNA, CDR2 YSLEER. For the CDR3, the DNA is TGCGCCAGCAGCCAAGACAGGGGCACCGGGGAGCTGTTTTTT. Its translation: CASSQDRGTGELFF.

The chain uses TRBV9 and TRBJ1-6; a possible D gene is TRBD1 (5 bases). The V end lost 0 bases, the J end lost 6 bases, and 10 bases lay between the germline ends. The CDR3 consists of 15 residues. Germline CDR1 and CDR2: SGDLS and YYNGEE. The CDR3 DNA reads as TGTGCCAGCAGCGTAGAGGGTGACAGTAATTCACCCCTCCACTTT. Protein: CASSVEGDSNSPLHF.

The genes are TRBV10-3 and TRBJ2-4, with 11 positions matching TRBD1. V was clipped by 0 bases and J by 12 bases; unmatched bases: 7. Germline V gene data show CDR1 as ENHRY and CDR2 as SYGVKD. This CDR3 is built from 15 residues. CDR3 coding DNA: TGTGCCATCAGTGAGTCGTGGGACAGGGGGGAAAGTCAGTACTTC. It codes for CAISESWDRGESQYF.

The chain is built from TRBV6-6 and TRBJ2-7; tentatively, D is TRBD1 (5 bases). Per the germline V gene, CDR1 is MNHNY and CDR2 is SVGAGI (reference sequence). The CDR3 length is 13 residues. Trimming took off 6 bases at V and 6 bases at J, with 15 bases between the two ends. DNA for the CDR3: TGTGCCAGCAGCACCAGGGCGCCCCTCGAGCAGTACTTC. Protein: CASSTRAPLEQYF.

The CDR3 bases are TGTGCCAGCAGCTTGTCAGGTAGCACCGGGGAGCTGTTTTTT. Its translation: CASSLSGSTGELFF. The V gene is TRBV5-4, the J gene TRBJ2-2, with D unclear. The germline CDR1 and CDR2 sequences are SGHNT and YYREEE (reference sequence). The V gene lost 1 base and the J gene lost 4 bases, with 8 bases spanning the gap. The CDR3 has 14 amino acids.

In its sample, this clone was seen a few times. Different DNA sequences within this sample yield the same CDR3. The V and J genes are TRBV27 and TRBJ2-7; D is tentatively TRBD1 or TRBD2 (5 bases each). CDR1 MNHEY and CDR2 SMNVEV come from the germline V gene (reference sequence). This CDR3 has 13 amino acids. The V end was cut by 3 bases, the J end by 3 bases, with 9 bases between. The CDR3 loop is CASSLGRGYEQYF. For the CDR3, the DNA is TGTGCCAGCAGTTTGGGACGGGGCTACGAGCAGTACTTC.

A note on this clone: Other DNA variants within this sample encode the same CDR3. The chain links TRBV29-1 to TRBJ2-5; 7 bases are shared with TRBD2. The CDR3 sequence is 12 residues long. CDR1 is SQVTM and CDR2 is ANQGSEA in the germline V gene. Trimming removed 3 bases from V and 4 bases from J; junction bases left unmatched: 2. CDR3 in amino acids: CSVEGGLETQYF. As DNA, the CDR3 is TGCAGCGTTGAGGGGGGGTTAGAGACCCAGTACTTC.

V and J are TRBV9 and TRBJ1-5, with D maybe TRBD1 (6 bases). Trimming removed 0 bases at V and 6 bases at J, with 13 bases between. The CDR3 has 15 amino acids. The germline CDR1 and CDR2 sequences are SGDLS and YYNGEE. The CDR3 DNA sequence: TGTGCCAGCAGCGTAGGACAGGCCCCTCTTCAGCCCCAGCATTTT. It is translated as CASSVGQAPLQPQHF. Drawing the rest from reference TRBV9 and TRBJ1-5, the complete variable domain is DSGVTQTPKHLITATGQRVTLRCSPRSGDLSVYWYQQSLDQGLQFLIQYYNGEERAKGNILERFSAQQFPDLHSELNLSSLELGDSALYFCASSVGQAPLQPQHFGDGTRLSIL.

The chain has TRBV10-3 and TRBJ2-7; 12 positions agree with TRBD2. Germline-derived CDR1 and CDR2 are ENHRY and SYGVKD. This CDR3 has 17 residues. V lost 5 bases, J lost 0 bases, and 8 bases stayed unmatched. CDR3 sequence: CAISPLAGGLHSYEQYF. For the CDR3, the DNA is TGTGCCATCAGTCCACTAGCGGGGGGCCTCCACTCCTACGAGCAGTACTTC.

V and J are TRBV5-1 and TRBJ2-3; no firm D call. The V end lost 3 bases, the J end lost 6 bases, and 11 bases lay between the germline ends. This CDR3 region has 13 residues. Germline CDR1 SGHRS, CDR2 YFSETQ. The CDR3 protein is CASSWLVGDTQYF. CDR3 in DNA: TGCGCCAGCAGCTGGTTGGTGGGGGATACGCAGTATTTT.

The chain links TRBV5-1 to TRBJ2-1, with D maybe TRBD2 (6 bases). The CDR3 is made up of 12 amino acids. With 7 bases removed from V and 9 bases from J, the gap between germline ends came to 14 bases. CDR1 is SGHRS, CDR2 YFSETQ, per germline. DNA of the CDR3: TGCGCCAGCCAGGGAGGAAGTGTTGAGCAGTTCTTC. Protein: CASQGGSVEQFF.

The rearrangement joins TRBV7-6 to TRBJ2-7, with D perhaps matching TRBD2 (6 bases). Germline CDR1 and CDR2: SGHVS and FNYEAQ. The CDR3 consists of 16 residues. The ends were cut back, 3 bases at V and 1 base at J, with 16 bases in the middle. The CDR3 DNA reads TGTGCCAGCAGCTTGCGGGGCGACGGCCCGTCCTACGAGCAGTACTTC. Amino acids: CASSLRGDGPSYEQYF.

The rearrangement uses TRBV4-1 and TRBJ1-2, with 8 bases lining up with TRBD1. CDR3 length: 14 amino acids. Looked up from germline, CDR1 is MGHRA and CDR2 is YSYEKL. With 1 base clipped from V and 6 bases from J, the junction kept 4 bases outside the gene matches. The CDR3 here is CASSQVGQGHGYTF. The CDR3 bases are TGCGCCAGCAGCCAAGTCGGACAGGGCCATGGCTACACCTTC.

As concerns this clone: The identical CDR3 is also encoded by other nucleotide sequences in the sample. This chain links TRBV4-1 with TRBJ1-1; D may be TRBD1 (5 bases). Germline V gene lookup returns CDR1 MGHRA and CDR2 YSYEKL. The V end was cut by 1 base, the J end by 3 bases, with 12 bases between. CDR3 size: 15 residues. CDR3 nucleotide sequence: TGCGCCAGCAGCCAAGGCAGGGAGGGTGACACTGAAGCTTTCTTT. This gives the protein CASSQGREGDTEAFF.

The count of this clone is one. The chain employs TRBV7-9 and TRBJ2-7; D possibly corresponds to TRBD1 (6 bases). V was clipped by 10 bases and J by 3 bases, with 16 bases between them. CDR3 length: 13 residues. Germline V gene lookup returns CDR1 SEHNR and CDR2 FQNEAQ (reference sequence). CDR3 loop: CATSTGLYYEQYF. Written as DNA, the CDR3 is TGTGCCACCTCGACAGGACTCTACTACGAGCAGTACTTC.